The rows below give T cell receptor beta chains drawn from one sample of a study of T cells after yellow fever vaccination. Via MiXCR, TCRdb re-called the 5' RACE reads, giving one row per CDR3 protein. Among 250,000 to 400,000 distinct CDR3 sequences listed, roughly 4.3% were seen once. Source: PBMCs, taken 5 days after the yellow fever booster vaccination. These receptors all come from a man aged 18 to 30 who received the YFV17D yellow fever vaccine. The CDR3 runs from the conserved cysteine through the conserved F or W. The order of the fields is J gene, clone size, D gene, V gene, CDR3 protein, CDR3 DNA. The D gene is left open where the match is weak. Size tells how often a clone was seen (once, few, many) or the class of an expanded clone, and some rows leave it out.

j_call: TRBJ1-2; clone_size: -; d_call: -; v_call: TRBV5-1; cdr3_aa: CASSFGPGLGGYTF; cdr3_nt: TGCGCCAGCAGCTTTGGGCCGGGGTTGGGTGGCTACACCTTC
j_call: TRBJ2-3; clone_size: many; d_call: -; v_call: TRBV5-1; cdr3_aa: CASRWQGKGDTQYF; cdr3_nt: TGCGCCAGCAGGTGGCAGGGGAAGGGGGATACGCAGTATTTT
j_call: TRBJ1-2; clone_size: many; d_call: TRBD1; v_call: TRBV7-9; cdr3_aa: CASSSSKTGGYGYTF; cdr3_nt: TGTGCCAGCAGCTCAAGCAAGACAGGGGGCTATGGCTACACCTTC
j_call: TRBJ1-5; clone_size: -; d_call: TRBD1; v_call: TRBV20-1; cdr3_aa: CSASGQDPWNQPQHF; cdr3_nt: TGCAGTGCCTCAGGACAGGACCCGTGGAATCAGCCCCAGCATTTT
j_call: TRBJ1-2; clone_size: -; d_call: TRBD1; v_call: TRBV6-5; cdr3_aa: CASSYRTGVVGYTF; cdr3_nt: TGTGCCAGCAGTTACAGGACAGGGGTTGTTGGCTACACCTTC
j_call: TRBJ2-2; clone_size: -; d_call: TRBD2; v_call: TRBV5-4; cdr3_aa: CASSLKAGGPSGELFF; cdr3_nt: TGTGCCAGCAGCTTGAAGGCGGGGGGGCCATCCGGGGAGCTGTTTTTT
j_call: TRBJ1-3; clone_size: few; d_call: TRBD1; v_call: TRBV7-2; cdr3_aa: CASSPDRAWGNTIYF; cdr3_nt: TGTGCCAGCAGCCCGGACAGGGCGTGGGGAAACACCATATATTTT
j_call: TRBJ2-6; clone_size: -; d_call: -; v_call: TRBV7-9; cdr3_aa: CASRGANVLTF; cdr3_nt: TGTGCCAGCCGGGGGGCCAACGTCCTGACTTTC
j_call: TRBJ1-4; clone_size: few; d_call: -; v_call: TRBV12-3/TRBV12-4; cdr3_aa: CASSPWMRKLFF; cdr3_nt: TGTGCCAGCAGTCCTTGGATGAGGAAACTGTTTTTT
j_call: TRBJ1-1; clone_size: many; d_call: -; v_call: TRBV6-5; cdr3_aa: CASTANTEAFF; cdr3_nt: TGTGCCAGCACAGCGAACACTGAAGCTTTCTTT
j_call: TRBJ2-4; clone_size: many; d_call: -; v_call: TRBV4-2; cdr3_aa: CASSQDPGRGDIQYF; cdr3_nt: TGTGCCAGCAGCCAAGATCCCGGGCGGGGAGACATTCAGTACTTC
j_call: TRBJ2-1; clone_size: many; d_call: TRBD2; v_call: TRBV3-1; cdr3_aa: CASSQIAGGFGNEQFF; cdr3_nt: TGTGCCAGCAGCCAGATAGCGGGGGGGTTCGGAAATGAGCAGTTCTTC
j_call: TRBJ1-2; clone_size: -; d_call: TRBD1; v_call: TRBV30; cdr3_aa: CAWSSPTGLPGIFYGYTF; cdr3_nt: TGTGCCTGGAGTTCGCCGACAGGGCTTCCCGGGATATTCTATGGCTACACCTTC
j_call: TRBJ2-2; clone_size: few; d_call: -; v_call: TRBV12-3/TRBV12-4; cdr3_aa: CASSLAGGLGTGELFF; cdr3_nt: TGTGCCAGCAGTTTAGCGGGGGGGCTTGGCACCGGGGAGCTGTTTTTT
j_call: TRBJ2-1; clone_size: few; d_call: -; v_call: TRBV4-2; cdr3_aa: CASSQEVGGAKQFF; cdr3_nt: TGTGCCAGCAGCCAAGAAGTCGGAGGGGCCAAGCAGTTCTTC
j_call: TRBJ1-2; clone_size: few; d_call: -; v_call: TRBV4-3; cdr3_aa: CASSQDRGINYGYTF; cdr3_nt: TGCGCCAGCAGCCAAGATCGGGGAATTAACTATGGCTACACCTTC
j_call: TRBJ2-1; clone_size: few; d_call: TRBD2; v_call: TRBV5-1; cdr3_aa: CASSPSGGRVGEQFF; cdr3_nt: TGCGCCAGCAGCCCGTCCGGGGGGAGAGTCGGTGAGCAGTTCTTC
j_call: TRBJ2-5; clone_size: few; d_call: -; v_call: TRBV30; cdr3_aa: CAWSIKVTQYF; cdr3_nt: TGTGCCTGGAGCATAAAAGTGACCCAGTACTTC
j_call: TRBJ2-3; clone_size: few; d_call: TRBD2; v_call: TRBV7-2; cdr3_aa: CASSLAAGERTDTQYF; cdr3_nt: TGTGCCAGCAGCTTAGCGGCGGGGGAGCGCACAGATACGCAGTATTTT
j_call: TRBJ2-7; clone_size: -; d_call: -; v_call: TRBV10-3; cdr3_aa: CAISDEEFYEQYF; cdr3_nt: TGTGCCATCAGTGATGAGGAATTCTACGAGCAGTACTTC
j_call: TRBJ1-1; clone_size: few; d_call: -; v_call: TRBV18; cdr3_aa: CASSPGRVGTEAFF; cdr3_nt: TGTGCCAGCTCACCAGGGCGGGTGGGCACTGAAGCTTTCTTT
j_call: TRBJ2-7; clone_size: few; d_call: -; v_call: TRBV29-1; cdr3_aa: CSVTGLDEQYF; cdr3_nt: TGCAGCGTGACGGGGCTGGACGAGCAGTACTTC
j_call: TRBJ2-1; clone_size: -; d_call: -; v_call: TRBV4-2; cdr3_aa: CASSPGGEQFF; cdr3_nt: TGTGCCAGCAGCCCGGGTGGGGAGCAGTTCTTC
j_call: TRBJ2-5; clone_size: many; d_call: -; v_call: TRBV20-1; cdr3_aa: CSAGRGARETQYF; cdr3_nt: TGCAGTGCCGGACGGGGGGCGCGGGAGACCCAGTACTTC
j_call: TRBJ2-4; clone_size: few; d_call: TRBD2; v_call: TRBV6-2/TRBV6-3; cdr3_aa: CASRTTSAGDIQYF; cdr3_nt: TGTGCCAGCAGAACCACTAGCGCCGGTGACATTCAGTACTTC
j_call: TRBJ2-5; clone_size: many; d_call: -; v_call: TRBV7-9; cdr3_aa: CASGPRSFETQYF; cdr3_nt: TGTGCCAGCGGACCCAGGTCTTTCGAGACCCAGTACTTC
j_call: TRBJ2-3; clone_size: few; d_call: -; v_call: TRBV18; cdr3_aa: CASSLSENLDTQYF; cdr3_nt: TGTGCCAGCTCACTGTCCGAAAATCTGGATACGCAGTATTTT
j_call: TRBJ1-2; clone_size: -; d_call: -; v_call: TRBV18; cdr3_aa: CASSQGALTGYTF; cdr3_nt: TGTGCCAGCTCACAGGGCGCCCTAACGGGCTACACCTTC
j_call: TRBJ2-3; clone_size: many; d_call: TRBD2; v_call: TRBV6-5; cdr3_aa: CASSFTSGETDTQYF; cdr3_nt: TGTGCCAGCAGTTTCACTAGCGGGGAAACAGATACGCAGTATTTT
j_call: TRBJ2-3; clone_size: many; d_call: -; v_call: TRBV29-1; cdr3_aa: CSIWDNTDTQYF; cdr3_nt: TGCAGCATATGGGACAACACAGATACGCAGTATTTT
j_call: TRBJ1-2; clone_size: -; d_call: TRBD1; v_call: TRBV12-3/TRBV12-4; cdr3_aa: CASSQYDRGWGYTF; cdr3_nt: TGTGCCAGCAGTCAATATGACAGGGGCTGGGGCTACACCTTC
j_call: TRBJ2-3; clone_size: many; d_call: -; v_call: TRBV3-1; cdr3_aa: CASSQENLKVDTQYF; cdr3_nt: TGTGCCAGCAGCCAAGAAAACCTAAAGGTAGATACGCAGTATTTT
j_call: TRBJ1-5; clone_size: many; d_call: -; v_call: TRBV21-1; cdr3_aa: CASKGFHQPQHF; cdr3_nt: TGTGCCAGCAAGGGATTTCATCAGCCCCAGCATTTT
j_call: TRBJ2-6; clone_size: -; d_call: -; v_call: TRBV5-1; cdr3_aa: CASSKDRSGANVLTF; cdr3_nt: TGCGCCAGCAGCAAAGACCGCTCTGGGGCCAACGTCCTGACTTTC
j_call: TRBJ2-1; clone_size: many; d_call: -; v_call: TRBV28; cdr3_aa: CASSLYGASVYNEQFF; cdr3_nt: TGTGCCAGCAGTTTATACGGGGCAAGCGTGTACAATGAGCAGTTCTTC
j_call: TRBJ2-5; clone_size: few; d_call: -; v_call: TRBV5-1; cdr3_aa: CASSLRGVRETQYF; cdr3_nt: TGCGCCAGCAGCTTAAGGGGGGTGCGAGAGACCCAGTACTTC
j_call: TRBJ2-5; clone_size: few; d_call: TRBD1; v_call: TRBV6-6; cdr3_aa: CASSTIGQGRETQYF; cdr3_nt: TGTGCCAGCAGTACCATCGGACAGGGGCGGGAGACCCAGTACTTC
j_call: TRBJ2-3; clone_size: many; d_call: -; v_call: TRBV7-9; cdr3_aa: CASSLGQHTDTQYF; cdr3_nt: TGTGCCAGCAGCTTAGGTCAGCACACAGATACGCAGTATTTT
j_call: TRBJ1-6; clone_size: -; d_call: -; v_call: TRBV10-3; cdr3_aa: CAIKQVGGNSPLHF; cdr3_nt: TGTGCCATCAAGCAAGTGGGAGGGAATTCACCCCTCCACTTT
j_call: TRBJ2-3; clone_size: -; d_call: TRBD2; v_call: TRBV5-4; cdr3_aa: CASSDPSGGADRDTQYF; cdr3_nt: TGTGCCAGCAGCGACCCTAGCGGGGGGGCAGATAGAGATACGCAGTATTTT
j_call: TRBJ1-2; clone_size: few; d_call: TRBD1; v_call: TRBV5-1; cdr3_aa: CASSLSPQGAEGYTF; cdr3_nt: TGCGCCAGCAGCTTGTCCCCTCAGGGGGCGGAAGGCTACACCTTC
j_call: TRBJ1-1; clone_size: -; d_call: -; v_call: TRBV7-2; cdr3_aa: CASSLSDGTEAFF; cdr3_nt: TGTGCCAGCAGCCTCAGTGACGGGACTGAAGCTTTCTTT
j_call: TRBJ2-3; clone_size: few; d_call: TRBD2; v_call: TRBV7-2; cdr3_aa: CASTKGGGGRRDTQYF; cdr3_nt: TGTGCCAGCACCAAGGGGGGCGGGGGGAGGAGAGATACGCAGTATTTT
j_call: TRBJ1-5; clone_size: many; d_call: -; v_call: TRBV27; cdr3_aa: CASSLTGQGPQHF; cdr3_nt: TGTGCCAGCAGTCTGACAGGCCAGGGGCCCCAGCATTTT
j_call: TRBJ2-1; clone_size: few; d_call: -; v_call: TRBV20-1; cdr3_aa: CSARDQLSPPYNEQFF; cdr3_nt: TGCAGTGCTAGAGATCAACTTAGCCCCCCCTACAATGAGCAGTTCTTC
j_call: TRBJ1-3; clone_size: few; d_call: -; v_call: TRBV18; cdr3_aa: CASSPAGPGSGNTIYF; cdr3_nt: TGTGCCAGCTCACCGGCAGGGCCTGGCTCTGGAAACACCATATATTTT
j_call: TRBJ2-3; clone_size: few; d_call: TRBD2; v_call: TRBV20-1; cdr3_aa: CSANPGLAFSDTQYF; cdr3_nt: TGCAGTGCTAACCCGGGACTAGCGTTTTCAGATACGCAGTATTTT
j_call: TRBJ2-7; clone_size: -; d_call: TRBD1; v_call: TRBV7-2; cdr3_aa: CASSSGGQGFFEQYF; cdr3_nt: TGTGCCAGCAGCTCAGGTGGACAGGGTTTTTTCGAGCAGTACTTC
j_call: TRBJ2-3; clone_size: few; d_call: -; v_call: TRBV11-2; cdr3_aa: CASSAWDVLTDTQYF; cdr3_nt: TGTGCCAGCAGCGCGTGGGACGTCCTCACAGATACGCAGTATTTT
j_call: TRBJ1-1; clone_size: few; d_call: -; v_call: TRBV9; cdr3_aa: CASSLADRANTEAFF; cdr3_nt: TGTGCCAGCAGCCTAGCGGACAGAGCGAACACTGAAGCTTTCTTT